One and the same sample provided the 15 T cell receptor beta chains below, sequenced in a study of CD8 T cells in ankylosing spondylitis (dated by TCRdb to the late 2010s). Preparation of the library involved 5' RACE. Sequencing instrument: Illumina HiSeq 2500. TCRdb redid the processing of the public reads, applying fastp at Q25 and MiXCR, and retained in-frame beta chains. Every entry covers one CDR3 protein and lists the most common genes and DNA from its rows. This sample has a few hundred thousand distinct CDR3 sequences in its table, and about 11% of those were observed once. The ten largest clones represent 6.8% of the sample. What was sequenced was blood, either unsorted or a sorted T cell fraction (not recorded which). The receptors stem from a male donor with ankylosing spondylitis or in good health (not recorded which).

The chain carries TRBV3-1 and TRBJ1-1; possible D gene TRBD1, 5 bases. Trimming removed 4 bases at V and 3 bases at J, with 12 bases between. Germline V gene sequence: CDR1 LGHDT, CDR2 YNNKEL (reference sequence). The CDR3 loop spans 14 amino acids. The chain's CDR3 is CASSPQTAYTEAFF. CDR3 in DNA: TGTGCCAGCAGCCCTCAGACAGCCTACACTGAAGCTTTCTTT.

With regard to this clonotype: This clone may be a read error of a much larger clone one base away. V is TRBV10-2 and J is TRBJ2-3, with 12 bases lining up with TRBD2. This CDR3 contains 17 residues. V gave up 10 bases and J gave up 4 bases; unmatched junction bases: 15. CDR1 WSHSY and CDR2 SAAADI come from the germline V gene. The CDR3 region has the DNA TGCGCCAACAGACTCAGACTAGCGGGGGTTCTACCAGATACGCAGTATTTT. This codes for CANRLRLAGVLPDTQYF.

Only a few counts were recorded for this clonotype. This sequence joins TRBV29-1 and TRBJ2-3, with D uncertain. The V gene lost 7 bases and the J gene lost 5 bases, with 13 bases spanning the gap. CDR1 SQVTM and CDR2 ANQGSEA come from the germline V gene. The CDR3 totals 12 residues. The CDR3 region has the DNA TGCAGCGCCTCCTCAGCGTTAGATACGCAGTATTTT. Amino acid sequence: CSASSALDTQYF.

V gene TRBV10-1 combines with J gene TRBJ1-2; TRBD1 might be the D (5 bases). The germline V gene has CDR1 WNHNN and CDR2 SYGVQD (reference sequence). The CDR3 extends over 13 amino acids. The ends were cut back, 8 bases at V and 4 bases at J, with 14 bases in the middle. CDR3 amino acids: CASPGPDPYGYTF. The CDR3 nucleotides are TGCGCCAGCCCGGGACCGGACCCCTATGGCTACACCTTC.

This clonotype came up many times. The rearrangement uses TRBV19 and TRBJ1-6; no definite D call. Trimming cost V 7 bases and J 11 bases, with 12 bases left between them. Germline-derived CDR1 and CDR2 are LNHDA and SQIVND (reference sequence). The CDR3 covers 12 residues. The chain's CDR3 is CASTLDQPPLHF. The CDR3 DNA reads TGTGCCAGTACCTTGGATCAGCCACCCCTCCACTTT. The full variable domain, its missing parts supplied by reference TRBV19 and TRBJ1-6, is DGGITQSPKYLFRKEGQNVTLSCEQNLNHDAMYWYRQDPGQGLRLIYYSQIVNDFQKGDIAEGYSVSREKKESFPLTVTSAQKNPTAFYLCASTLDQPPLHFGNGTRLTVT.

Here the CDR3 DNA reads TGTGCCAGCAGCAGTGAAGATCCGGGACAGGTCCCTGATATGATGGATACGCAGTATTTT. Translated, it gives CASSSEDPGQVPDMMDTQYF. The chain joins TRBV11-1 to TRBJ2-3; TRBD1 matches 8 bases. The germline V gene has CDR1 SGHAT and CDR2 FQDESV (reference sequence). This CDR3 spans 20 amino acids. V lost 5 bases, J lost 6 bases, and 25 bases stayed unmatched.

The chain joins TRBV29-1 to TRBJ2-1; 14 bases map to TRBD2. The CDR3 extends over 16 amino acids. V lost 4 bases, J lost 6 bases, and 8 bases stayed unmatched. CDR1 and CDR2 from the germline V gene are SQVTM and ANQGSEA. This CDR3 reads CSVAGTSGSSGNEQFF. CDR3 bases: TGCAGCGTTGCCGGGACTAGCGGGAGTAGTGGCAATGAGCAGTTCTTC.

This clonotype showed up just a few times. The chain has TRBV11-2 and TRBJ2-3; 13 nucleotides line up with TRBD2. Germline lookup yields CDR1 SGHAT and CDR2 FQNNGV. The CDR3 contains 20 residues. V lost 7 bases to trimming and J lost 4 bases; unmatched junction nucleotides: 20. The CDR3 DNA reads as TGTGCCAGCATGGGGACGGGACTAGCGGGATCAGGTGGTCAAGCAGATACGCAGTATTTT. Translating gives CASMGTGLAGSGGQADTQYF. The variable domain in full, with the rest retrieved from reference TRBV11-2 and TRBJ2-3, is EAGVAQSPRYKIIEKRQSVAFWCNPISGHATLYWYQQILGQGPKLLIQFQNNGVVDDSQLPKDRFSAERLKGVDSTLKIQPAKLEDSAVYLCASMGTGLAGSGGQADTQYFGPGTRLTVL.

This clonotype occurred many times. The chain carries TRBV20-1 and TRBJ2-7; D gene uncertain. Germline V CDR1 and CDR2: DFQATT, SNEGSKA (reference sequence). Trimming cost V 6 bases and J 2 bases, with 14 bases left between them. The CDR3 runs 13 residues. For the CDR3, the DNA is TGCAGTGCCCGGACCGATTCGCCCTACGAGCAGTACTTC. It yields the protein CSARTDSPYEQYF.

V and J are TRBV11-2 and TRBJ2-7; D may match TRBD1 or TRBD2 (5 bases each). Looked up from germline, CDR1 is SGHAT and CDR2 is FQNNGV. Trimming removed 2 bases from V and 1 base from J, with 12 bases in between. The CDR3 contains 15 residues. The CDR3 sequence: CASSLPPGRSYEQYF. DNA for the CDR3: TGTGCCAGCAGCTTACCTCCGGGACGATCCTACGAGCAGTACTTC.

This clonotype was recorded a few times. The rearrangement uses TRBV7-2 and TRBJ2-7; D might be TRBD2 (6 bases). Trimming stripped 1 base from V and 3 bases from J, with 10 bases between. CDR1 is SGHTA, CDR2 FQGNSA, per germline. The CDR3 has 14 residues. The DNA of the CDR3 is TGTGCCAGCAGCTTAGGTCCAGCGGGCTACGAGCAGTACTTC. Its translation is CASSLGPAGYEQYF.

In this sample, this clonotype turned up many times. The gene calls are TRBV24-1 and TRBJ2-1; no clear D. V lost 1 base, J lost 1 base, and 13 bases lay in between. The germline V gene has CDR1 KGHDR and CDR2 SFDVKD. The CDR3 contains 17 residues. CDR3: CATSDFSAHASYNEQFF. CDR3 nucleotide sequence: TGTGCCACCAGTGATTTTTCAGCACATGCTTCCTACAATGAGCAGTTCTTC.

The chain has TRBV7-8 and TRBJ1-1; 8 bases fit TRBD1. The length of the CDR3 is 16 residues. Looked up from germline, CDR1 is SGHVS and CDR2 is FQNEAQ. The trim removed 3 bases at V and 1 base at J, leaving 7 bases unmatched. The CDR3 loop reads CASSLSGGQGNTEAFF. DNA of the CDR3: TGTGCCAGCAGCTTGTCGGGCGGACAGGGGAACACTGAAGCTTTCTTT.

This clonotype was picked up many times. CDR3 sequence reads: CANVKGTVSGNTIYF. CDR3 coding DNA: TGTGCCAACGTAAAAGGGACAGTCTCTGGAAACACCATATATTTT. This chain joins TRBV6-7 and TRBJ1-3; 7 positions agree with TRBD1. TRBV6-7 is an ORF, and what it does is uncertain. The CDR3 extends over 15 amino acids. Trimming removed 10 bases from V and 0 bases from J; junction bases left unmatched: 9.

This clonotype was observed a handful of times. CDR3 region: CASSYSSGSEAFF. CDR3 DNA: TGTGCCAGCAGTTACTCGTCCGGAAGTGAAGCTTTCTTT. This chain uses TRBV6-2 or TRBV6-3 with TRBJ1-1; D unresolved. This CDR3 region has 13 residues. Trimming removed 0 bases at V and 7 bases at J, with 9 bases between. Germline assignment: CDR1 MNHEY and CDR2 SVGEGT.